The clone carrying this TCR beta chain was detected a few times. Its antigen is not known. Time point reported: sample taken at primary tumor resection. These data come from a study of spatial heterogeneity in lung cancer. Study findings and constraints: Tumors with more nonsynonymous mutations had more expanded intratumoral alpha and beta TCRs.

Germline V gives CDR1 SGHTS, CDR2 YDEGEE. V lost 3 bases and J 4 bases, leaving 11 bases between the germline ends. The CDR3 runs to 14 residues. Using its own MiXCR run on the 5' RACE reads, TCRdb lists one record per CDR3 protein. The repertoire holds approximately 9,700 distinct CDR3 sequences, with around 12% as singletons. The chain links TRBV5-8 to TRBJ1-5, with D unresolved. The clonotype originates from a male donor with early-stage non-small cell lung cancer. The material was lung tumor tissue, obtained at surgery. For the CDR3, the DNA is TGTGCCAGCAGCTCCTGGGAGGCGAATCAGCCCCAGCATTTT. Amino acid sequence: CASSSWEANQPQHF.